The T cell receptor (beta chain) under discussion was sequenced for a study of cytotoxic CD8 clonotypes in ibrutinib-treated CLL. The overall study: Approximately ten relapsed/refractory, roughly 15 treatment-naive; approximately 18 IGHV unmutated. Regarding the study as a whole: Among the clonotypes, public ones were uncommon and contracted or held stable on treatment. Exceeding age-matched healthy donors, baseline clonality also tracked the counts of circulating CD8+ T cells.

Comment on this clone: Its antigen is unknown.

The repertoire was sequenced with immunoSEQ multiplex PCR; TCRdb's copy has only in-frame clones and lacks some. The data contain roughly 29,000 clones, about 78% of them singletons. In germline, CDR1 is SNHLY, CDR2 FYNNEI. V was cut by 7 bases and J by 3 bases, with 10 bases left in between. The CDR3 is 12 residues long. This TCR was recovered from a human donor with chronic lymphocytic leukemia. This rearrangement joins TRBV2 to TRBJ2-7; a possible D gene is TRBD1 (5 bases). The sequencing here drew on PBMCs, taken after 36 months of ibrutinib treatment. CDR3 sequence reads: CASKGRVYEQYF. Here the CDR3 DNA reads TGTGCCAGCAAAGGCAGGGTCTACGAGCAGTACTTC.